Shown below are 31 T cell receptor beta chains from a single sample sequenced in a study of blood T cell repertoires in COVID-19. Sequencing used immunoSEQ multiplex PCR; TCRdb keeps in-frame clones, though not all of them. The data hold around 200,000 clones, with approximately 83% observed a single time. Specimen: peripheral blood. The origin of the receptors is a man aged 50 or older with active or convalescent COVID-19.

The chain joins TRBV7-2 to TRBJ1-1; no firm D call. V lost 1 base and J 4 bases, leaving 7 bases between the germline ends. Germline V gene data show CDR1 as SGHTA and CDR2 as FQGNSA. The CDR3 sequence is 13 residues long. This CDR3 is CASSLDYSTEAFF. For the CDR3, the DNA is TGTGCCAGCAGCTTAGATTACAGCACTGAAGCTTTCTTT.

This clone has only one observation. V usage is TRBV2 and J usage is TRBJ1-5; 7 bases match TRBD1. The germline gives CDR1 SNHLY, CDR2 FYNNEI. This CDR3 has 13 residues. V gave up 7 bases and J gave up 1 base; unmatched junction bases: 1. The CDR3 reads CASMGQSNQPQHF. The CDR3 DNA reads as TGTGCCAGCATGGGACAGAGCAATCAGCCCCAGCATTTT.

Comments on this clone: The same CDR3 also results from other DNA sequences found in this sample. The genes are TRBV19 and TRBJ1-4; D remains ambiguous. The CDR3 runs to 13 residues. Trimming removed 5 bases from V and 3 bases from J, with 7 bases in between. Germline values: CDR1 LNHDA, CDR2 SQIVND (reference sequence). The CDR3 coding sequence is TGTGCCAGTAGTGGGCAGGCTAATGAAAAACTGTTTTTT. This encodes CASSGQANEKLFF. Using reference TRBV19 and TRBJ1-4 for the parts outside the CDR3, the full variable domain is DGGITQSPKYLFRKEGQNVTLSCEQNLNHDAMYWYRQDPGQGLRLIYYSQIVNDFQKGDIAEGYSVSREKKESFPLTVTSAQKNPTAFYLCASSGQANEKLFFGSGTQLSVL.

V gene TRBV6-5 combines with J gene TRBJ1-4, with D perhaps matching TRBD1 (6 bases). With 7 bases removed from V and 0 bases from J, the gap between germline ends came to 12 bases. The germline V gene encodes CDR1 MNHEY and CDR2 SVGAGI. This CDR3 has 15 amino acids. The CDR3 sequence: CASTPDSATNEKLFF. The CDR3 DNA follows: TGTGCCAGCACTCCGGACAGTGCAACTAATGAAAAACTGTTTTTT.

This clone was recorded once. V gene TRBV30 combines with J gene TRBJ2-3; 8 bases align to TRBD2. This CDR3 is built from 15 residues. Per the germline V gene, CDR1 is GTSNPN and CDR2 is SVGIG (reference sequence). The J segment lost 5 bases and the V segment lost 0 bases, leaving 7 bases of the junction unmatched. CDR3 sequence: CAWSVPAGVVDTQYF. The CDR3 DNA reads TGTGCCTGGAGTGTTCCAGCGGGGGTGGTAGATACGCAGTATTTT.

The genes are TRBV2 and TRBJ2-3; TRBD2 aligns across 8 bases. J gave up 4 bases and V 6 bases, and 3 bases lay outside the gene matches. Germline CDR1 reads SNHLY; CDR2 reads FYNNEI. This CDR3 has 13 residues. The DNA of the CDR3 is TGTGCCAGCAGGAGCGGGGGCGCAGATACGCAGTATTTT. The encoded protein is CASRSGGADTQYF. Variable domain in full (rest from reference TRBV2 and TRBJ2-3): EPEVTQTPSHQVTQMGQEVILRCVPISNHLYFYWYRQILGQKVEFLVSFYNNEISEKSEIFDDQFSVERPDGSNFTLKIRSTKLEDSAMYFCASRSGGADTQYFGPGTRLTVL.

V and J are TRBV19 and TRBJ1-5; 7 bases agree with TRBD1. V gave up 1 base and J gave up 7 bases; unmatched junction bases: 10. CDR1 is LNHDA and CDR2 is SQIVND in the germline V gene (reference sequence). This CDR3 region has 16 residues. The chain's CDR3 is CASSIVNGGDRQPQHF. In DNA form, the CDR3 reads TGTGCCAGTAGTATAGTAAATGGAGGGGACAGACAGCCCCAGCATTTT.

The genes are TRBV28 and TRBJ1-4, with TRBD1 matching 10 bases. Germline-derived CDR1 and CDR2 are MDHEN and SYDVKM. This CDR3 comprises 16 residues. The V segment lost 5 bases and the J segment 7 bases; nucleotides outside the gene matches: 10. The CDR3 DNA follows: TGTGCCAGCAGTACGACAGGGGGCTCAAATCTTGAAAAACTGTTTTTT. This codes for CASSTTGGSNLEKLFF.

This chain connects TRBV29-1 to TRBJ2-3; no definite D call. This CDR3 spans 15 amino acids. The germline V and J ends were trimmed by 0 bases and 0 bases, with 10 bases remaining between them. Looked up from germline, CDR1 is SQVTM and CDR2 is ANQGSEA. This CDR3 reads CSVEDDPSSTDTQYF. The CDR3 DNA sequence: TGCAGCGTTGAAGATGATCCGAGTAGCACAGATACGCAGTATTTT.

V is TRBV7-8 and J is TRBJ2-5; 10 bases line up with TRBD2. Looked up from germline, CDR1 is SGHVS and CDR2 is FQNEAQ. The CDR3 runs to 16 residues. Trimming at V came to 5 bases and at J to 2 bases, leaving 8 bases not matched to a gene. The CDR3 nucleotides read TGTGCCAGCAGCATTCTGGGACTAGCGCTACAAGAGACCCAGTACTTC. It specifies CASSILGLALQETQYF.

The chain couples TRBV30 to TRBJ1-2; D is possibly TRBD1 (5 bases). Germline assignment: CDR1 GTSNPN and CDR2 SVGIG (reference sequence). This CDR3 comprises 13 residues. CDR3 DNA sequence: TGTGCGTCCAGGGCCCGCGGGGCGGGCGGCTACACCTTC. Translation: CASRARGAGGYTF.

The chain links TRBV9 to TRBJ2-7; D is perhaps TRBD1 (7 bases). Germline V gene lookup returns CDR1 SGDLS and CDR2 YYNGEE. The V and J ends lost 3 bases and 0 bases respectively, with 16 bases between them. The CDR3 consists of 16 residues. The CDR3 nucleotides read TGTGCCAGCAGCGCTGCGGGACAGAGTTTCTCCTACGAGCAGTACTTC. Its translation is CASSAAGQSFSYEQYF. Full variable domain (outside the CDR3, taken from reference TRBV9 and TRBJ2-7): DSGVTQTPKHLITATGQRVTLRCSPRSGDLSVYWYQQSLDQGLQFLIQYYNGEERAKGNILERFSAQQFPDLHSELNLSSLELGDSALYFCASSAAGQSFSYEQYFGPGTRLTVT.

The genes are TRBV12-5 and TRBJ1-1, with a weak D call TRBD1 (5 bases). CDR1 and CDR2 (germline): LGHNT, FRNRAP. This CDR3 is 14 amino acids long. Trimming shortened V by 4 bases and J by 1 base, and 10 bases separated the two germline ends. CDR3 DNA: TGTGCTAGTGGTTCCGGACAACCGAACACTGAAGCTTTCTTT. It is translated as CASGSGQPNTEAFF.

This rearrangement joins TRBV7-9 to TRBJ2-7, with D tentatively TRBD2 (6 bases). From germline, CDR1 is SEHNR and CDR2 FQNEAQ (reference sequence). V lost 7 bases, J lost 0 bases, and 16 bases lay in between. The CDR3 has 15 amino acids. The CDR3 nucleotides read TGTGCCAGCATCCCCGCCGGGGGATCCTCCTACGAGCAGTACTTC. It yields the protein CASIPAGGSSYEQYF.

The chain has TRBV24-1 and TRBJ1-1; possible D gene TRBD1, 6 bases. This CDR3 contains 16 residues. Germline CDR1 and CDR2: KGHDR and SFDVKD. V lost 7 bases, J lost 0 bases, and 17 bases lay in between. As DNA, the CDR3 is TGTGCCACCAGAACAGAACAGGGTGTACTGAACACTGAAGCTTTCTTT. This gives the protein CATRTEQGVLNTEAFF.

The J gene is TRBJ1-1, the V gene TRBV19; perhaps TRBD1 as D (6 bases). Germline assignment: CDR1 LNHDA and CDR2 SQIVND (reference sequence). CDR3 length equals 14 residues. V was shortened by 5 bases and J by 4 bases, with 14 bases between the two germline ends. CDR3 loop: CASSPSGRGTEAFF. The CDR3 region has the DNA TGTGCCAGTAGTCCCTCTGGCAGGGGCACTGAAGCTTTCTTT.

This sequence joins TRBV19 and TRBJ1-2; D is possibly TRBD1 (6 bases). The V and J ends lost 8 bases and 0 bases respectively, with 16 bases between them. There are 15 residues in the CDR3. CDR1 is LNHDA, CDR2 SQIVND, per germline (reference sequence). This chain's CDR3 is CASGGRGQANYGYTF. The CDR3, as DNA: TGTGCCAGTGGGGGCCGGGGACAAGCTAACTATGGCTACACCTTC. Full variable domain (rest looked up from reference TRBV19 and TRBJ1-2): DGGITQSPKYLFRKEGQNVTLSCEQNLNHDAMYWYRQDPGQGLRLIYYSQIVNDFQKGDIAEGYSVSREKKESFPLTVTSAQKNPTAFYLCASGGRGQANYGYTFGSGTRLTVV.

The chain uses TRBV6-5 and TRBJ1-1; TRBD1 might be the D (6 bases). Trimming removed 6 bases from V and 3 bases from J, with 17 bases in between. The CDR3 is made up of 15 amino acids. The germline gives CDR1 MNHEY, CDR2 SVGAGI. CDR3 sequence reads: CASSIRGKGYTEAFF. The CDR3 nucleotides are TGTGCCAGCAGCATTAGGGGGAAAGGGTACACTGAAGCTTTCTTT.

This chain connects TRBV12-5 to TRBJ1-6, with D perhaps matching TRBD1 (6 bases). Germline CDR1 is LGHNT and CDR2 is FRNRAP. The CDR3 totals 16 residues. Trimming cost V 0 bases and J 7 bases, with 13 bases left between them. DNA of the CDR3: TGTGCTAGTGGTTTGGTACTTCGGGGGGCGAATTCACCCCTCCACTTT. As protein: CASGLVLRGANSPLHF.

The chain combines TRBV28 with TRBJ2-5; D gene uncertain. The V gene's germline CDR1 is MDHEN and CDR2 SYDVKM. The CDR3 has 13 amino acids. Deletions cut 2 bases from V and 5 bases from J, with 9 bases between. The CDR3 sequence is CASSLAPAETQYF. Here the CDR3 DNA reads TGTGCCAGCAGTTTAGCCCCCGCGGAGACCCAGTACTTC.

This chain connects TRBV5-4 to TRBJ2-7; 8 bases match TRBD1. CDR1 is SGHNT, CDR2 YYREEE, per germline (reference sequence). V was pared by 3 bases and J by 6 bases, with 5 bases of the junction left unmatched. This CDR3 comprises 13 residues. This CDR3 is CASSSGQESEQYF. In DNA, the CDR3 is TGTGCCAGCAGCTCGGGACAGGAGAGCGAGCAGTACTTC.

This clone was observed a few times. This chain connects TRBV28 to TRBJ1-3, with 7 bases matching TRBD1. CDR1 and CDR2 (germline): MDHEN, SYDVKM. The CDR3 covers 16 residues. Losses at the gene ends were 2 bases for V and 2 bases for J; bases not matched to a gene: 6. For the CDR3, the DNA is TGTGCCAGCAGTTTACTGCCCAGGGGGACTGGAAACACCATATATTTT. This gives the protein CASSLLPRGTGNTIYF.

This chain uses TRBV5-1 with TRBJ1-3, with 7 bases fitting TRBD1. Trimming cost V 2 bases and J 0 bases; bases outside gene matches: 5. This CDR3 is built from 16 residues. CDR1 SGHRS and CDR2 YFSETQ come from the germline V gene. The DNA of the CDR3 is TGCGCCAGCAGCTTACTACAGGGGAGCTCTGGAAACACCATATATTTT. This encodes CASSLLQGSSGNTIYF. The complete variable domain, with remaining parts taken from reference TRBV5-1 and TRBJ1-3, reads KAGVTQTPRYLIKTRGQQVTLSCSPISGHRSVSWYQQTPGQGLQFLFEYFSETQRNKGNFPGRFSGRQFSNSRSEMNVSTLELGDSALYLCASSLLQGSSGNTIYFGEGSWLTVV.

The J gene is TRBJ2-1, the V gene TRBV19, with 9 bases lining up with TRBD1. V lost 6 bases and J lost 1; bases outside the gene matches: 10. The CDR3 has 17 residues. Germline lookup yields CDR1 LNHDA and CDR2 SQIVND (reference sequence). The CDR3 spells CASRDTGGGWSYNEQFF. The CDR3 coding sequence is TGTGCCAGTAGAGATACAGGGGGCGGATGGTCCTACAATGAGCAGTTCTTC.

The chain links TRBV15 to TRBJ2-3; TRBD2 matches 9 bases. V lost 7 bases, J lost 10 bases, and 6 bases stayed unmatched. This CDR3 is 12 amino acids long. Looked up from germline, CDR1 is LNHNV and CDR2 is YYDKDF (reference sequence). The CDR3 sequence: CATTSLAGAQYF. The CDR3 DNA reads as TGTGCCACCACATCCTTAGCGGGGGCGCAGTATTTT. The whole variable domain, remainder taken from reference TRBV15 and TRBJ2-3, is DAMVIQNPRYQVTQFGKPVTLSCSQTLNHNVMYWYQQKSSQAPKLLFHYYDKDFNNEADTPDNFQSRRPNTSFCFLDIRSPGLGDTAMYLCATTSLAGAQYFGPGTRLTVL.

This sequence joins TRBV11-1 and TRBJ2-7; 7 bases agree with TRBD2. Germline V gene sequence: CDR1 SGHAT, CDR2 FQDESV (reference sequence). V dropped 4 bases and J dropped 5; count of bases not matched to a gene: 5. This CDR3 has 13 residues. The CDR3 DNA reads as TGTGCCAGCAGCTCTTCTGGGAGGGACGAGCAGTACTTC. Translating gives CASSSSGRDEQYF.

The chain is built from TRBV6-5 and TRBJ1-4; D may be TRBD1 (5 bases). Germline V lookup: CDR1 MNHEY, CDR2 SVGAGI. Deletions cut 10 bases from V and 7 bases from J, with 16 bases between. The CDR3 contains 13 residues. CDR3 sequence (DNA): TGTGCCACCAGATGGGGCGGGGGTGAAAAACTGTTTTTT. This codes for CATRWGGGEKLFF.

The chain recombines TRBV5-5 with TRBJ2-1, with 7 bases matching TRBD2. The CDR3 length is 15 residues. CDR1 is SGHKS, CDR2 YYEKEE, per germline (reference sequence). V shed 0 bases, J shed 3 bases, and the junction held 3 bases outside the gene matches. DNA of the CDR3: TGTGCCAGCAGCTTGGATATAGCGGGCTACAATGAGCAGTTCTTC. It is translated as CASSLDIAGYNEQFF.

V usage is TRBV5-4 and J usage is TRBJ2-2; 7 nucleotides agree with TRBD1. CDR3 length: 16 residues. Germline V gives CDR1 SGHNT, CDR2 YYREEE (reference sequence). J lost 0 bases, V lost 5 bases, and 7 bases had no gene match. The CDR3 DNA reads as TGTGCCAGCAGGCGAGACAGGGATCCGAACACCGGGGAGCTGTTTTTT. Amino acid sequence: CASRRDRDPNTGELFF.

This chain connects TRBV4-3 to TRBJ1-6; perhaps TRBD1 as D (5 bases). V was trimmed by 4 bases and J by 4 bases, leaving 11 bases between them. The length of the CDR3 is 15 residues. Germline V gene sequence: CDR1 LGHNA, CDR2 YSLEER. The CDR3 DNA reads TGCGCCAGCAGCCCGACAGATTTTTATAATTCACCCCTCCACTTT. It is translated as CASSPTDFYNSPLHF.

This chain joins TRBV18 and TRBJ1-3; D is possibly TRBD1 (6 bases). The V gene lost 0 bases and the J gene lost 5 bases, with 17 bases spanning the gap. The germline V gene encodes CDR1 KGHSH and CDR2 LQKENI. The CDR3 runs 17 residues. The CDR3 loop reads CASSPPGTSDYRNTIYF. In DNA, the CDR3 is TGTGCCAGCTCACCACCTGGGACATCAGATTACCGAAACACCATATATTTT. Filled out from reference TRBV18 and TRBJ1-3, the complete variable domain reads NAGVMQNPRHLVRRRGQEARLRCSPMKGHSHVYWYRQLPEEGLKFMVYLQKENIIDESGMPKERFSAEFPKEGPSILRIQQVVRGDSAAYFCASSPPGTSDYRNTIYFGEGSWLTVV.